This T cell receptor beta chain was sequenced during a study of cytomegalovirus exposure and HLA in healthy donors. Study-wide results and caveats: Cytomegalovirus association was listed for under 200 TCR beta chains. Researchers reported in a later analysis that a missense DCLRE1C variant was tied to TCR beta V- and J-gene trimming. A later analysis associated some 16,000 TCR beta sequences with HLA alleles at a 0.05 false discovery rate.

V gave up 5 bases and J gave up 3 bases, with 14 bases separating them. The CDR3 is 14 residues long. Germline loops: CDR1 GTSNPN, CDR2 SVGIG (reference sequence). Participants comprised healthy donors of bone marrow. Primers included in the PCR were 60 Vbeta and 13 Jbeta primers. Produced via immunoSEQ multiplex PCR; TCRdb's table is partial and in-frame only. The data hold 150,000 or so clones, with about 79% observed a single time. In the case of this clone: The antigen remains unidentified.

Sequenced material: PBMCs. The V gene is TRBV30, the J gene TRBJ1-5, with TRBD1 as a possible D gene (6 bases). The sequence was obtained from a man between 50 and 59 years old in good health and CMV-seropositive. The CDR3 DNA reads as TGTGCCTGGGGGAAGTGGGGGCCCAATCAGCCCCAGCATTTT. Amino acid sequence: CAWGKWGPNQPQHF.